Presented here are 12 T cell receptor beta chains from one specimen sequenced in a study of blood T cells in healthy people across ages. Alongside a J-beta primer mix, a sample-barcoded 5' primer served in a second PCR lasting roughly 6 to 12 cycles. Each CDR3 protein is one row after TCRdb ran MiXCR on the 5' RACE reads. Found here are fewer than 1,000,000 distinct CDR3 sequences, 44% of them singletons; the top ten hold about 19%. The sequenced material came from blood. The receptor source for this set is a man between 60 and 75 years old in good health.

Comments on this clonotype: This may be a read error: a much more frequent sequence differs by one nucleotide. The chain recombines TRBV29-1 with TRBJ2-4; D may be TRBD2 (5 bases). Germline CDR1 SQVTM, CDR2 ANQGSEA. The CDR3 sequence is 13 residues long. The CDR3 DNA reads TGCAGCGCTGAAGACCATCCGGGGAACATTCAGTACTTC. This codes for CSAEDHPGNIQYF.

This clonotype has just a few counts. The chain employs TRBV6-2 or TRBV6-3 and TRBJ2-7; D unresolved. Germline assignment: CDR1 MNHEY and CDR2 SVGEGT. V was cut by 7 bases and J by 4 bases, with 8 bases left in between. This CDR3 is 11 amino acids long. This chain's CDR3 is CASTHGYEQYF. CDR3 nucleotide sequence: TGTGCCAGCACCCATGGATACGAGCAGTACTTC.

This clonotype has a handful of counts. The V gene is TRBV6-2 or TRBV6-3, the J gene TRBJ1-2, with 8 positions matching TRBD1. The CDR3 has 12 residues. V gave up 8 bases and J gave up 8 bases; unmatched junction bases: 7. Germline CDR1 and CDR2: MNHEY and SVGEGT. CDR3 nucleotides: TGTGCCAGCGGACAGGGAGTGAACGGCTACACCTTC. This sequence encodes CASGQGVNGYTF.

The rearrangement links TRBV7-8 to TRBJ2-7; D could derive from TRBD1 or TRBD2 (5 bases each). Germline CDR1 and CDR2: SGHVS and FQNEAQ. Trimming cost V 7 bases and J 7 bases, with 17 bases left between them. CDR3 size: 13 residues. CDR3 amino acids: CASTKLGGNEQYF. CDR3 coding DNA: TGTGCCAGCACCAAACTTGGGGGTAATGAGCAGTACTTC.

The chain joins TRBV14 to TRBJ1-2; maybe TRBD1 (5 bases). CDR3 length: 14 amino acids. Trimming shortened V by 4 bases and J by 4 bases, and 13 bases separated the two germline ends. Per the germline V gene, CDR1 is SGHDN and CDR2 is FVKESK. Written as DNA, the CDR3 is TGTGCCAGCAGCCGGGACCACTCGGTCTATGGCTACACCTTC. Amino acids: CASSRDHSVYGYTF.

This chain links TRBV20-1 with TRBJ2-4; D is ambiguous. The J call may not be correct, given that the DNA end is closer to TRBJ2-7. CDR1 and CDR2 from the germline V gene are DFQATT and SNEGSKA (reference sequence). The CDR3 runs to 15 residues. The CDR3, as DNA: TGCAGTGCTAGAGATGGAGCTGTTTCAGGATACGAGCAGTACTTC. Translating it yields CSARDGAVSGYEQYF.

This chain connects TRBV12-3 or TRBV12-4 to TRBJ1-2; 7 nucleotides align to TRBD1. J gave up 3 bases and V 7 bases, and 8 bases lay outside the gene matches. The CDR3 is made up of 14 amino acids. This CDR3 reads CASIPTGKDYGYTF. The CDR3 coding sequence is TGTGCCAGCATCCCGACAGGGAAGGACTATGGCTACACCTTC.

The sample holds a few counts of this clonotype. CDR3 coding DNA: TGTGCCAGCAGTGAAGGACTGGGGACCAGCTCCTACGAGCAGTACTTC. Protein sequence: CASSEGLGTSSYEQYF. The rearrangement joins TRBV25-1 to TRBJ2-7; D may match TRBD1 or TRBD2 (5 bases each). The V end lost 2 bases, the J end lost 0 bases, and 14 bases lay between the germline ends. This CDR3 region has 16 residues. Germline values: CDR1 MGHDK, CDR2 SYGVNS.

This clonotype was counted a few times. V gene TRBV5-1 combines with J gene TRBJ2-3; D is perhaps TRBD2 (5 bases). Germline CDR1 reads SGHRS; CDR2 reads YFSETQ. V was pared by 2 bases and J by 0 bases, with 10 bases between. There are 15 residues in the CDR3. The CDR3 coding sequence is TGCGCCAGCAGCTTCGGACTTACTAGCACAGATACGCAGTATTTT. It codes for CASSFGLTSTDTQYF.

This clonotype was picked up a small number of times. CDR3 region: CSARSGGETRWETQYF. The CDR3 DNA sequence: TGCAGTGCTAGATCGGGGGGGGAAACTCGGTGGGAGACCCAGTACTTC. The chain carries TRBV20-1 and TRBJ2-5; 8 nucleotides line up with TRBD2. After removal of 2 bases from V and 5 bases from J, the junction contained 13 bases not matched to a gene. This CDR3 region has 16 residues. Looked up from germline, CDR1 is DFQATT and CDR2 is SNEGSKA (reference sequence).

J is TRBJ2-7 and V is TRBV7-2; 8 bases match TRBD2. Trimming at V came to 1 base and at J to 4 bases, leaving 9 bases not matched to a gene. This CDR3 comprises 16 residues. The germline CDR1 and CDR2 sequences are SGHTA and FQGNSA. The CDR3 reads CASSLGGRAGVYEQYF. DNA of the CDR3: TGTGCCAGCAGCTTAGGTGGACGAGCGGGGGTTTACGAGCAGTACTTC.

The V and J genes are TRBV12-3 or TRBV12-4 and TRBJ1-5; D possibly corresponds to TRBD1 (6 bases). The V gene lost 2 bases and the J gene lost 4 bases, with 12 bases spanning the gap. The CDR3 covers 15 residues. The chain's CDR3 is CASSLTGSRNQPQHF. DNA for the CDR3: TGTGCCAGCAGTTTAACAGGGTCACGGAATCAGCCCCAGCATTTT.